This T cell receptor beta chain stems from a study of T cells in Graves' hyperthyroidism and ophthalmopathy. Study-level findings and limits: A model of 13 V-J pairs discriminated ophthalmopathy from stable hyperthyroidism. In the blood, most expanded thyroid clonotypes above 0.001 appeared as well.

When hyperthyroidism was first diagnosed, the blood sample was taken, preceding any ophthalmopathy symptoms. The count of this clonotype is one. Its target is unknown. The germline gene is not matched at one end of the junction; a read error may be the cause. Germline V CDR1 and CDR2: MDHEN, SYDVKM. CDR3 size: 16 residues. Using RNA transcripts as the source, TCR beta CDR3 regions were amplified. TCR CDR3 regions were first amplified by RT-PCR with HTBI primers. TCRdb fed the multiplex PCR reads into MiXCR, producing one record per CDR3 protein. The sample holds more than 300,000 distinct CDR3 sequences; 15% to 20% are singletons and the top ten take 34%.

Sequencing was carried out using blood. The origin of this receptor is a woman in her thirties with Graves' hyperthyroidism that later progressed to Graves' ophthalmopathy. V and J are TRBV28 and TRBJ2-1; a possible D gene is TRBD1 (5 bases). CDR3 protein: CPSSFQGSRAYNEQFF. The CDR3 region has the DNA TGTCCCAGCAGTTTTCAGGGAAGTAGGGCCTACAATGAGCAGTTCTTC.